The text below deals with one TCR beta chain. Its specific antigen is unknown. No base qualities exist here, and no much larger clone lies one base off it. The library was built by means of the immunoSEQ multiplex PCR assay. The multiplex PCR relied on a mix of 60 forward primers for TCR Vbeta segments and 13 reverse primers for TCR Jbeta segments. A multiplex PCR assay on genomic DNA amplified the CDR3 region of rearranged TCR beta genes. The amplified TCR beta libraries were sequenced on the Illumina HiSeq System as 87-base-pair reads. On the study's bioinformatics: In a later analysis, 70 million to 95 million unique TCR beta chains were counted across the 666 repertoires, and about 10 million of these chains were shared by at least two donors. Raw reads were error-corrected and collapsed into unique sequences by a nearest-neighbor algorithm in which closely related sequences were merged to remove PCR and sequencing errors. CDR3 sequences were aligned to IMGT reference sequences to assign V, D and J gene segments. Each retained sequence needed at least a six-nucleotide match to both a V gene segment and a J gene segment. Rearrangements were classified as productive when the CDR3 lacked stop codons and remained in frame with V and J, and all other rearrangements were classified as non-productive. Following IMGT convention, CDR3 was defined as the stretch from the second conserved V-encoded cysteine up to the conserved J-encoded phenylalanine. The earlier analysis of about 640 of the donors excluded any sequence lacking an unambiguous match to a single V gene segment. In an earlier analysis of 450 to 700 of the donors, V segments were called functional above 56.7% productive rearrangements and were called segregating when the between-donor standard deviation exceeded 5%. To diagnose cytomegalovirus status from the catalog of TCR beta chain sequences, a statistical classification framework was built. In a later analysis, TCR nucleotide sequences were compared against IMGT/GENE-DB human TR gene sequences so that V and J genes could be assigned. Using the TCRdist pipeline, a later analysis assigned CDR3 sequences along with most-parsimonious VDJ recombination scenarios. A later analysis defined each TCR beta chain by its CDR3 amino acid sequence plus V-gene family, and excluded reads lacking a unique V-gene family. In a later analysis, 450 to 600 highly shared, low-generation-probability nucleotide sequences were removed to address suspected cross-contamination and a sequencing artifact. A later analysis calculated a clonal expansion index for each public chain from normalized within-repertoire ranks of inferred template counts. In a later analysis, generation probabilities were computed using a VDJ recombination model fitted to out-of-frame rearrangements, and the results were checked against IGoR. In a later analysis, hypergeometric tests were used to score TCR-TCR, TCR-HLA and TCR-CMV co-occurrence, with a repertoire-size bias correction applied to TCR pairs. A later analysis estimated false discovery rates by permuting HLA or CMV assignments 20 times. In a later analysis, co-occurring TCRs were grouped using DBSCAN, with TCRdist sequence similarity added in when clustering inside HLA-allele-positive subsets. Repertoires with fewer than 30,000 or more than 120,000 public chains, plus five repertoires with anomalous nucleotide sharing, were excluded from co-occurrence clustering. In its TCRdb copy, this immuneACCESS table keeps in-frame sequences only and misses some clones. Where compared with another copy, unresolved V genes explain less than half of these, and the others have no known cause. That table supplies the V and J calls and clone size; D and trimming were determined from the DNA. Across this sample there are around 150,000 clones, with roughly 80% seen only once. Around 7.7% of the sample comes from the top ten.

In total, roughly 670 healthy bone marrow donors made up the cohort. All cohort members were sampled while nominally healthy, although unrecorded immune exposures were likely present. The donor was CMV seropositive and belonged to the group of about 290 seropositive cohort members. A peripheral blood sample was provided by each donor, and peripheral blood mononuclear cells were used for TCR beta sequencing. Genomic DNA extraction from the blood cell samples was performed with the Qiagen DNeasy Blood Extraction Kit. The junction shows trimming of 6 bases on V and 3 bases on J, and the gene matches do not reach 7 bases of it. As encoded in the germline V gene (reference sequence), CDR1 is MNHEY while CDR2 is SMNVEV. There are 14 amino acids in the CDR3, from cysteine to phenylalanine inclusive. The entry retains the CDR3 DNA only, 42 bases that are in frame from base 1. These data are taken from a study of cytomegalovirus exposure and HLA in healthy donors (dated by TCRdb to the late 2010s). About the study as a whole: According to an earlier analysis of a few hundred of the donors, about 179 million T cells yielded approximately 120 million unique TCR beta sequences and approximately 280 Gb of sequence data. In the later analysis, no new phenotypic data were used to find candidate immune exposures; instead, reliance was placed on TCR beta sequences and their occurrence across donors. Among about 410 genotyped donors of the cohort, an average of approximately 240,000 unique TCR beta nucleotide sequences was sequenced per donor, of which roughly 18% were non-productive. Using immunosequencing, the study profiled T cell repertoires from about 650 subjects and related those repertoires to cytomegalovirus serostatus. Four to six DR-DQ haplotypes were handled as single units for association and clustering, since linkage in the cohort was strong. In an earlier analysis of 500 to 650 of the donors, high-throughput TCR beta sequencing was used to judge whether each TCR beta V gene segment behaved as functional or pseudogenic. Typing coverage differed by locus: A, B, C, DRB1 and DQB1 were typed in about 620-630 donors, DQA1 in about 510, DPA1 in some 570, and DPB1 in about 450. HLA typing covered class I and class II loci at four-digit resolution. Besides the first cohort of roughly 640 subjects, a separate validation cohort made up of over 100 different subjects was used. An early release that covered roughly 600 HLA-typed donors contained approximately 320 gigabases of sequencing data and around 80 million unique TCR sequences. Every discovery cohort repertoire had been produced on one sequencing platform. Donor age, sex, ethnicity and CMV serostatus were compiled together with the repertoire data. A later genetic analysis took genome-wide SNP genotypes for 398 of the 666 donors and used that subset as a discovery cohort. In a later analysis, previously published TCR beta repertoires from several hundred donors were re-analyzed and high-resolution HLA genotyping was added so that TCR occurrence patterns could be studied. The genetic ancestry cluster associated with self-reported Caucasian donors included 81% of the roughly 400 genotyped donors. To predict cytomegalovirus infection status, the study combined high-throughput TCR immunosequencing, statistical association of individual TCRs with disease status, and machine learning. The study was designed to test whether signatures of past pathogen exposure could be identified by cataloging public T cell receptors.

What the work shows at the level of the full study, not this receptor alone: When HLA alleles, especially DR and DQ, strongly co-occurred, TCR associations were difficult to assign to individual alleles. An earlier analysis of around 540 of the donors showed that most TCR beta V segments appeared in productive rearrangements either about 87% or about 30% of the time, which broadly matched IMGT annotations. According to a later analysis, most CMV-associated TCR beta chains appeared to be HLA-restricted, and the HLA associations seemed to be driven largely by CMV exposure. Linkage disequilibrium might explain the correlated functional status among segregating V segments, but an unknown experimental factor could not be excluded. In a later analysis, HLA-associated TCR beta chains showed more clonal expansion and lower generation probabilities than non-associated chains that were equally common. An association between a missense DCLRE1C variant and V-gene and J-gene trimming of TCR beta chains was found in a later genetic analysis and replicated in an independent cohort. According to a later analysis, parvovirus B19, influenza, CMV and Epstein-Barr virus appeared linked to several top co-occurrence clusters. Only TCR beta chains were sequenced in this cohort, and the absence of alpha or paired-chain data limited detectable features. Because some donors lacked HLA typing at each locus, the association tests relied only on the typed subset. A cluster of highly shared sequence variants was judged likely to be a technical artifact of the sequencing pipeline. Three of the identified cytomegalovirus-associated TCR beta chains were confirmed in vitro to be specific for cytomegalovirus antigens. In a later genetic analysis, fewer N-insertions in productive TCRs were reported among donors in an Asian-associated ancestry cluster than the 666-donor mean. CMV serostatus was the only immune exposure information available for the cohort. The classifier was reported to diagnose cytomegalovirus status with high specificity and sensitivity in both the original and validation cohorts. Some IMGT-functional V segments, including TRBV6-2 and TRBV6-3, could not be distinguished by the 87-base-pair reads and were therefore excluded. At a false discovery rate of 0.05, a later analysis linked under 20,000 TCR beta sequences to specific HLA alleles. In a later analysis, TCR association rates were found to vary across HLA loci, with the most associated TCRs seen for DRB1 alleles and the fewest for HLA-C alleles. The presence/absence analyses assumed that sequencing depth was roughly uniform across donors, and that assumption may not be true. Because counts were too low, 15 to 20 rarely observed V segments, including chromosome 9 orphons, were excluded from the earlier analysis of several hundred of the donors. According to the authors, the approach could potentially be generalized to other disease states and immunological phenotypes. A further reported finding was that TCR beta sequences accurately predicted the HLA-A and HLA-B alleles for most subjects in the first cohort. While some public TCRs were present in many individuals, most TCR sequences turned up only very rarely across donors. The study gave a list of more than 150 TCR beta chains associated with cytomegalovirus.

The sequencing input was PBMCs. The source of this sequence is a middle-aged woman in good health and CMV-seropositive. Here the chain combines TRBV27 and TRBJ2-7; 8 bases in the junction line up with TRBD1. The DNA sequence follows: TGTGCCAGCAGCTCCGGGACAGGACTCTACGAGCAGTACTTC. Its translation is CASSSGTGLYEQYF.